This T cell receptor beta chain was documented in a study of T cell repertoires in cytomegalovirus infection. As for the study in general: HLA-B-restricted CMV epitopes that are well studied were used alongside recently identified HLA-C-restricted ones. Both a matching HLA type and CMV infection were indicated by public TCR beta signatures.

Study-wide points: Predominance within the ex vivo response was attributable to HLA-C-restricted CMV-specific TCR beta clonotypes.

Germline CDR1 and CDR2: MNHNS and SASEGT. Unmatched junction bases numbered 3, after V lost 7 bases and J lost 1 base. The CDR3 is made up of 13 amino acids. This clonotype was recorded a few times. Its target is not known. Using its own MiXCR run on the reads, TCRdb lists one record per CDR3 protein. Of a few hundred thousand distinct CDR3 sequences listed, 40% are singletons. The clonotype was recovered from a human donor in good health (CMV status not recorded). Some clones in this sample may be carry-over from other donors' samples. The chain uses TRBV6-1 and TRBJ1-1; 7 nucleotides align to TRBD1. The input for sequencing was cultured PBMCs, taken from culture after CMV antigen stimulation. CDR3: CASKGGRNTEAFF. CDR3 DNA: TGTGCCAGCAAAGGGGGCAGGAACACTGAAGCTTTCTTT.